The rows below give T cell receptor beta chains drawn from one sample of a study of blood T cell repertoires in COVID-19. Measured with immunoSEQ multiplex PCR; TCRdb has only the in-frame clones, and not every one. The sample shows about 300,000 clones, about 85% of them seen only once. Sequencing input: PBMCs or T cells enriched from blood (not recorded which). Receptors originate from a woman between 25 and 40 years old who had recovered from COVID-19. Both conserved end residues are part of each CDR3. Fields, in order: V gene, clone size, J gene, CDR3 protein. Some rows mark clone size as missing; the rest say once, few, many or name a class of expanded clone.

v_call: TRBV11-3
clone_size: NA
j_call: TRBJ2-7
cdr3_aa: CASSLETGESYEQYF

v_call: TRBV27
clone_size: NA
j_call: TRBJ2-1
cdr3_aa: CASSLWLAGGEQFF

v_call: TRBV15
clone_size: NA
j_call: TRBJ1-1
cdr3_aa: CATSRDTGGSTEAFF

v_call: TRBV3-1/TRBV3-2
clone_size: NA
j_call: TRBJ2-5
cdr3_aa: CASSPGQGYQETQYF

v_call: TRBV3-1/TRBV3-2
clone_size: NA
j_call: TRBJ2-3
cdr3_aa: CASSQEVGGRRDTQYF

v_call: TRBV6-5
clone_size: NA
j_call: TRBJ1-2
cdr3_aa: CASRAEGTGYYGYTF

v_call: TRBV6-1
clone_size: NA
j_call: TRBJ1-2
cdr3_aa: CASSDGQLGLGYTF

v_call: TRBV19
clone_size: NA
j_call: TRBJ1-1
cdr3_aa: CASSGVRGTEAFF

v_call: TRBV6-2/TRBV6-3
clone_size: once
j_call: TRBJ2-5
cdr3_aa: CASSSRGAGVQTQYF

v_call: TRBV7-2
clone_size: NA
j_call: TRBJ1-5
cdr3_aa: CASSPRRDQPQHF